These 21 T cell receptor beta chains were sequenced from one sample in a study of shared clonotypes between healthy human individuals. This table comes from immunoSEQ multiplex PCR, and its TCRdb copy is limited to in-frame clones, with some not included. The sample contains around 2.1 million clones, about 93% of which appear only once. Naivety among CD8 cells was defined by CD45RO negativity and positive CCR7 selection, thereby excluding terminally differentiated effector memory CD45RA+ cells. Specimen: naive CD8+ T cells from PBMCs. Receptor source: a man aged 18 to 35 in good health. Some clones in this sample may be carry-over from other donors' samples.

The chain has TRBV7-9 and TRBJ2-5; D is unclear. Trimming removed 5 bases from V and 5 bases from J, with 9 bases in between. CDR3 length equals 12 residues. The germline V gene encodes CDR1 SEHNR and CDR2 FQNEAQ (reference sequence). The CDR3 DNA reads TGTGCCAGCAGCCTAATGGCGGAGACCCAGTACTTC. Translating gives CASSLMAETQYF. Full variable domain (outside the CDR3, taken from reference TRBV7-9 and TRBJ2-5): DTGVSQNPRHKITKRGQNVTFRCDPISEHNRLYWYRQTLGQGPEFLTYFQNEAQLEKSRLLSDRFSAERPKGSFSTLEIQRTEQGDSAMYLCASSLMAETQYFGPGTRLLVL.

The V gene is TRBV4-2, the J gene TRBJ2-3, with TRBD2 as a possible D gene (5 bases). V lost 4 bases and J 0 bases, leaving 11 bases between the germline ends. CDR3 size: 15 residues. The germline V gene encodes CDR1 LGHNA and CDR2 YNFKEQ. The CDR3 spells CASSPAGGSTDTQYF. The CDR3 DNA reads as TGTGCCAGCAGCCCAGCAGGCGGGAGCACAGATACGCAGTATTTT.

In regard to this clone: Distinct nucleotide sequences in the sample also encode this CDR3. The V call is TRBV5-6, the J call TRBJ2-1, with no clear D. Germline V CDR1 and CDR2: SGHDT, YYEEEE. CDR3 length: 14 residues. The V gene lost 0 bases and the J gene lost 2 bases, with 6 bases spanning the gap. In DNA, the CDR3 is TGTGCCAGCAGCTTGGGCGCCGCCTACAATGAGCAGTTCTTC. This sequence encodes CASSLGAAYNEQFF. Full variable domain (remainder filled in from reference TRBV5-6 and TRBJ2-1): DAGVTQSPTHLIKTRGQQVTLRCSPKSGHDTVSWYQQALGQGPQFIFQYYEEEERQRGNFPDRFSGHQFPNYSSELNVNALLLGDSALYLCASSLGAAYNEQFFGPGTRLTVL.

The chain joins TRBV6-1 to TRBJ2-7, with D perhaps matching TRBD1 (6 bases). The V and J ends lost 0 bases and 3 bases respectively, with 12 bases between them. This CDR3 has 15 amino acids. CDR1 and CDR2 (germline): MNHNS, SASEGT. CDR3 sequence reads: CASSEAPGRGYEQYF. As DNA, the CDR3 is TGTGCCAGCAGTGAAGCCCCCGGCAGGGGCTACGAGCAGTACTTC.

V is TRBV7-8 and J is TRBJ2-2; D remains unclear. Trimming pared 6 bases from V and 1 base from J, leaving 6 bases between. This CDR3 has 13 amino acids. Germline lookup yields CDR1 SGHVS and CDR2 FQNEAQ. The CDR3 DNA sequence: TGTGCCAGCAGGTTCGTGAACACCGGGGAGCTGTTTTTT. Encoded protein: CASRFVNTGELFF.

Worth noting for this clone: Other nucleotide sequences in the sample specify the same CDR3. The genes are TRBV28 and TRBJ2-2; D is unresolved. The germline V gene has CDR1 MDHEN and CDR2 SYDVKM. The V gene lost 3 bases and the J gene lost 4 bases, with 3 bases spanning the gap. CDR3 length: 12 amino acids. The CDR3 nucleotides read TGTGCCAGCAGTTTCGGCACCGGGGAGCTGTTTTTT. It specifies CASSFGTGELFF.

Only one count was recorded for this clone. The V and J genes are TRBV7-8 and TRBJ2-1; TRBD1 might be the D (5 bases). CDR3 length: 16 amino acids. Deletions cut 3 bases from V and 2 bases from J, with 14 bases between. In germline, CDR1 is SGHVS, CDR2 FQNEAQ. The CDR3, as DNA: TGTGCCAGCAGCTTTATGGTAGGGGCGACCTACAATGAGCAGTTCTTC. As protein: CASSFMVGATYNEQFF. Full variable domain (outside the CDR3, taken from reference TRBV7-8 and TRBJ2-1): GAGVSQSPRYKVAKRGQDVALRCDPISGHVSLFWYQQALGQGPEFLTYFQNEAQLDKSGLPSDRFFAERPEGSVSTLKIQRTQQEDSAVYLCASSFMVGATYNEQFFGPGTRLTVL.

CDR3 bases: TGTGCCAGCAGTGAAGGACAGGAAAGGATGTTGGGAAACATTCAGTACTTC. It specifies CASSEGQERMLGNIQYF. The V call is TRBV2, the J call TRBJ2-4, with a tentative D call TRBD1 (6 bases). Germline CDR1 and CDR2: SNHLY and FYNNEI. V lost 1 base to trimming and J lost 6 bases, with 19 bases between them. The CDR3 sequence is 17 residues long.

The rearrangement joins TRBV5-6 to TRBJ2-1; TRBD2 agrees at 8 bases. Germline V gene sequence: CDR1 SGHDT, CDR2 YYEEEE. V was clipped by 0 bases and J by 9 bases; unmatched bases: 11. The CDR3 totals 16 residues. DNA for the CDR3: TGTGCCAGCAGCTTGGGTCTCCGGGAGGGCCTCGGTGAGCAGTTCTTC. Protein: CASSLGLREGLGEQFF. Supplemented by reference TRBV5-6 and TRBJ2-1, the full variable domain reads DAGVTQSPTHLIKTRGQQVTLRCSPKSGHDTVSWYQQALGQGPQFIFQYYEEEERQRGNFPDRFSGHQFPNYSSELNVNALLLGDSALYLCASSLGLREGLGEQFFGPGTRLTVL.

About this clone: Other DNA sequences within the sample encode an identical CDR3. The V gene is TRBV4-1, the J gene TRBJ2-7; either TRBD1 or TRBD2 may fit D (5 bases each). Germline CDR1 and CDR2: MGHRA and YSYEKL. The CDR3 is 15 amino acids. V was pared by 1 base and J by 0 bases, with 10 bases between. CDR3: CASSQGEGSSYEQYF. For the CDR3, the DNA is TGCGCCAGCAGCCAAGGTGAGGGGAGCTCCTACGAGCAGTACTTC.

V gene TRBV7-9 combines with J gene TRBJ2-1, with D possibly TRBD2 on 7 matching bases. The length of the CDR3 is 16 residues. V gave up 4 bases and J gave up 8 bases, with 21 bases separating them. Per germline, CDR1 SEHNR and CDR2 FQNEAQ (reference sequence). Here the CDR3 reads CASSSDSKAGMYEQFF. The CDR3 coding sequence is TGTGCCAGCAGCTCGGACAGCAAAGCGGGAATGTATGAGCAGTTCTTC. The full variable domain, with the rest looked up from reference TRBV7-9 and TRBJ2-1, is DTGVSQNPRHKITKRGQNVTFRCDPISEHNRLYWYRQTLGQGPEFLTYFQNEAQLEKSRLLSDRFSAERPKGSFSTLEIQRTEQGDSAMYLCASSSDSKAGMYEQFFGPGTRLTVL.

The rearrangement joins TRBV10-1 to TRBJ1-1; TRBD1 matches 8 bases. The CDR3 loop spans 13 amino acids. V was pared by 5 bases and J by 4 bases, with 3 bases of the junction left unmatched. CDR1 WNHNN and CDR2 SYGVQD come from the germline V gene (reference sequence). CDR3 in DNA: TGCGCCAGCAGTTTGGGGACAGGCACTGAAGCTTTCTTT. Translation: CASSLGTGTEAFF.

The chain joins TRBV5-8 to TRBJ2-1, with D perhaps matching TRBD1 or TRBD2 (5 bases each). Trimming removed 1 base from V and 8 bases from J, with 19 bases in between. The CDR3 contains 16 residues. CDR1 and CDR2 (germline): SGHTS, YDEGEE. The DNA for the CDR3 is TGTGCCAGCAGCTTGACGCAAGCGGTGCAGGGAGATGAGCAGTTCTTC. It encodes CASSLTQAVQGDEQFF.

This chain uses TRBV28 with TRBJ2-2; D may match TRBD1 or TRBD2 (7 bases each). The CDR3 has 16 amino acids. CDR1 and CDR2 from the germline V gene are MDHEN and SYDVKM. V was shortened by 2 bases and J by 3 bases, with 13 bases between the two germline ends. The CDR3 bases are TGTGCCAGCAGTTTACGGCAGGGGGGGTACACCGGGGAGCTGTTTTTT. Amino acids: CASSLRQGGYTGELFF.

This clone was observed many times. This chain uses TRBV28 with TRBJ2-7; D may be TRBD2 (5 bases). Trimming removed 4 bases at V and 0 bases at J, with 19 bases between. CDR3 length: 17 residues. Germline V gene data show CDR1 as MDHEN and CDR2 as SYDVKM. The CDR3 spells CASSSPQLGKSSYEQYF. CDR3 in DNA: TGTGCCAGCAGTTCACCCCAGCTCGGGAAGAGCTCCTACGAGCAGTACTTC.

This clone was seen once. CDR3 amino acids: CASSEGGRGNTIYF. CDR3 nucleotides: TGTGCCAGCAGTGAAGGGGGCAGGGGAAACACCATATATTTT. The rearrangement uses TRBV6-1 and TRBJ1-3; a possible D gene is TRBD1 (5 bases). Germline lookup yields CDR1 MNHNS and CDR2 SASEGT. CDR3 length equals 14 residues. V was trimmed by 1 base and J by 4 bases, leaving 8 bases between them.

V gene TRBV5-1 combines with J gene TRBJ2-4, with D perhaps TRBD2 (5 bases). CDR1 and CDR2 from the germline V gene are SGHRS and YFSETQ. Trimming cost V 4 bases and J 4 bases, with 9 bases left between them. The CDR3 totals 13 residues. Here the CDR3 DNA reads TGCGCCAGCAGCCCCGGGATAAAAAACATTCAGTACTTC. Encoded protein: CASSPGIKNIQYF.

The V and J genes are TRBV6-5 and TRBJ2-5, with 10 bases that match TRBD2. The CDR3 totals 14 residues. Germline V gene sequence: CDR1 MNHEY, CDR2 SVGAGI. V lost 6 bases to trimming and J lost 1 base; unmatched junction nucleotides: 2. This CDR3 is CASRASGSQETQYF. CDR3 DNA sequence: TGTGCCAGCAGGGCTAGCGGGAGCCAAGAGACCCAGTACTTC.

The rearrangement links TRBV6-5 to TRBJ2-1; D possibly corresponds to TRBD2 (6 bases). Germline-derived CDR1 and CDR2 are MNHEY and SVGAGI. The CDR3 consists of 13 residues. The ends were cut back, 2 bases at V and 9 bases at J, with 11 bases in the middle. CDR3 in DNA: TGTGCCAGCAGTTACGGGGGACTTATTGAGCAGTTCTTC. Protein sequence: CASSYGGLIEQFF.

This chain connects TRBV28 to TRBJ2-7, with 8 bases matching TRBD2. Germline V gene data show CDR1 as MDHEN and CDR2 as SYDVKM. Trimming cost V 3 bases and J 4 bases; bases outside gene matches: 11. There are 16 residues in the CDR3. This chain's CDR3 is CASSFGGAGGAYEQYF. The DNA of the CDR3 is TGTGCCAGCAGTTTCGGCGGGGCGGGAGGCGCTTACGAGCAGTACTTC.

The gene calls are TRBV7-2 and TRBJ2-7; 8 bases are a match to TRBD2. CDR1 is SGHTA, CDR2 FQGNSA, per germline. The CDR3 totals 16 residues. J gave up 6 bases and V 5 bases, and 15 bases lay outside the gene matches. The CDR3 bases are TGTGCCAGCAGCCAGGGGCTAGGGACTAGTCGTTTCGAGCAGTACTTC. Protein product: CASSQGLGTSRFEQYF.